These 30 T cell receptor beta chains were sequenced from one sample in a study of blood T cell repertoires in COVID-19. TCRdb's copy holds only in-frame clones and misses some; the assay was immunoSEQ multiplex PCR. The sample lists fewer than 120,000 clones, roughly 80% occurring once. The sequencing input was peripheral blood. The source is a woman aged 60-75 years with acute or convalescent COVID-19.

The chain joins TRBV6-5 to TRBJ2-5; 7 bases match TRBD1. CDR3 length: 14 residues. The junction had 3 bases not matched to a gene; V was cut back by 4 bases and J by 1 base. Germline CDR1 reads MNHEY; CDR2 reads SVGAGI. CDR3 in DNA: TGTGCCAGCAGTTCCCGGGACAGCCAAGAGACCCAGTACTTC. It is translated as CASSSRDSQETQYF.

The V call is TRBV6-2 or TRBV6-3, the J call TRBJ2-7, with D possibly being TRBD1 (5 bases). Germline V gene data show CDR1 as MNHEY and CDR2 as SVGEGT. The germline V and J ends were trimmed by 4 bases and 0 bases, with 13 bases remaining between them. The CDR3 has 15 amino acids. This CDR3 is CASSSAGRSSYEQYF. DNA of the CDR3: TGTGCCAGCAGTTCCGCAGGGCGAAGCTCCTACGAGCAGTACTTC.

The CDR3 loop reads CASSYSRDRGDYGYTF. The CDR3 DNA reads TGTGCCAGCAGCTATAGTCGGGACAGGGGAGACTATGGCTACACCTTC. V is TRBV6-2 or TRBV6-3 and J is TRBJ1-2; TRBD1 matches at 10 bases. The CDR3 has 16 residues. The V gene's germline CDR1 is MNHEY and CDR2 SVGEGT. V lost 6 bases, J lost 3 bases, and 10 bases stayed unmatched.

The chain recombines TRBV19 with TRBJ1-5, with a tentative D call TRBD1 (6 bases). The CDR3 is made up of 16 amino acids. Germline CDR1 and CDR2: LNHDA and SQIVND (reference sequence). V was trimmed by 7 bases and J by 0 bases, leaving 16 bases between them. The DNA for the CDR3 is TGTGCCAGTACCCCACAGGGATCCTATAGCAATCAGCCCCAGCATTTT. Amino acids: CASTPQGSYSNQPQHF.

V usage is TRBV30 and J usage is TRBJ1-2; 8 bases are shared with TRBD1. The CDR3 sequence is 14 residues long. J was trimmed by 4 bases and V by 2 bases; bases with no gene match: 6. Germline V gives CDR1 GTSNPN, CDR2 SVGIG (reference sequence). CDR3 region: CAWSPRTGTYGYTF. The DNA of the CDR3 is TGTGCCTGGAGTCCGCGGACAGGGACCTATGGCTACACCTTC.

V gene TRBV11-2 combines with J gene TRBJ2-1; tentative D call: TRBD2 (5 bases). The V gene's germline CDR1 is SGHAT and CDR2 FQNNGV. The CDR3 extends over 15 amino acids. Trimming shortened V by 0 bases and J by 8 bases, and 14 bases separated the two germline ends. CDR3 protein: CASSLEAVSSYEQFF. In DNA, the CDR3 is TGTGCCAGCAGCTTAGAGGCGGTTTCTAGCTATGAGCAGTTCTTC. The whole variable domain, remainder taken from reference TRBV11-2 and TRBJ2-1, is EAGVAQSPRYKIIEKRQSVAFWCNPISGHATLYWYQQILGQGPKLLIQFQNNGVVDDSQLPKDRFSAERLKGVDSTLKIQPAKLEDSAVYLCASSLEAVSSYEQFFGPGTRLTVL.

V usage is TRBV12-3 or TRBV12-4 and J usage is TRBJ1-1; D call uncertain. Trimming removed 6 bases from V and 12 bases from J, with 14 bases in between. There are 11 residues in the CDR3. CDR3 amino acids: CASRFAGRPFF. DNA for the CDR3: TGTGCCAGCAGGTTCGCAGGTCGGCCTTTCTTT.

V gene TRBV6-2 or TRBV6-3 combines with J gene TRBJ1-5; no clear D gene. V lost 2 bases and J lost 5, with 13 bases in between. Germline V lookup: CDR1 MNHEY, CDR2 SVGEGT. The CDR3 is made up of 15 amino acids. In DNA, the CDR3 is TGTGCCAGCAGTTACGCGGGGTTGGAGTATCAGCCCCAGCATTTT. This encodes CASSYAGLEYQPQHF.

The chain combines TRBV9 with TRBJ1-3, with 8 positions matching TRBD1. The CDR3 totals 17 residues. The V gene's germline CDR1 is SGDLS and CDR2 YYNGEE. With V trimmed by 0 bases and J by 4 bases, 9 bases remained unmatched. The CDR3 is CASSVASQGASGNTIYF. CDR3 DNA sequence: TGTGCCAGCAGCGTAGCATCTCAGGGGGCAAGCGGAAACACCATATATTTT.

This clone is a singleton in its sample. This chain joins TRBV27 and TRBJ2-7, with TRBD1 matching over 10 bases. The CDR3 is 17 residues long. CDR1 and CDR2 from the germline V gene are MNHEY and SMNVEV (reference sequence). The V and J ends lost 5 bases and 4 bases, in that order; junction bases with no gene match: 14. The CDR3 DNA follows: TGTGCCAGCAGTATCACACAAGGGACAGGGGCTGGGTACGAGCAGTACTTC. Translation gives CASSITQGTGAGYEQYF.

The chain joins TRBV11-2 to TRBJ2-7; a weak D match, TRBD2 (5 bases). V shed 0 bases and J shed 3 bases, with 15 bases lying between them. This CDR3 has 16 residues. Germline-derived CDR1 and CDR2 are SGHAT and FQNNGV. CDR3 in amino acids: CASSLDLRTSLYEQYF. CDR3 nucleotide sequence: TGTGCCAGCAGCTTAGATCTCCGGACTTCCCTCTACGAGCAGTACTTC. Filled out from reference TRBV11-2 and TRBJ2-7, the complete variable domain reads EAGVAQSPRYKIIEKRQSVAFWCNPISGHATLYWYQQILGQGPKLLIQFQNNGVVDDSQLPKDRFSAERLKGVDSTLKIQPAKLEDSAVYLCASSLDLRTSLYEQYFGPGTRLTVT.

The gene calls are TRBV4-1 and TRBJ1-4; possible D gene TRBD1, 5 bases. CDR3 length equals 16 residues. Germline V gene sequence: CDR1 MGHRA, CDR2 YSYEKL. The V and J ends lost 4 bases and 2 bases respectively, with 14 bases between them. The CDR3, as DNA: TGCGCCAGCAGCCGATCCAGGGTCACGACTAATGAAAAACTGTTTTTT. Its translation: CASSRSRVTTNEKLFF.

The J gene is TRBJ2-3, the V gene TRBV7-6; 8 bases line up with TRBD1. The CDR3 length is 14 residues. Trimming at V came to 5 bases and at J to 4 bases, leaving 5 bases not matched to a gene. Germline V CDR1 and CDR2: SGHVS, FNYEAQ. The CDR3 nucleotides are TGTGCCAGCAGCCTAGGACAGGGTGCAGATACGCAGTATTTT. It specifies CASSLGQGADTQYF.

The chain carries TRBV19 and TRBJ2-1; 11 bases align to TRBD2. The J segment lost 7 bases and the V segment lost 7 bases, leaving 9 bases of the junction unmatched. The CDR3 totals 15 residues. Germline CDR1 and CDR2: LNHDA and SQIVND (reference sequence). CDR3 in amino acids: CASILSSGGKNEQFF. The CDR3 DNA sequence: TGTGCCAGTATCCTTTCTAGCGGGGGGAAGAATGAGCAGTTCTTC. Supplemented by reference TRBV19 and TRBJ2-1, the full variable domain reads DGGITQSPKYLFRKEGQNVTLSCEQNLNHDAMYWYRQDPGQGLRLIYYSQIVNDFQKGDIAEGYSVSREKKESFPLTVTSAQKNPTAFYLCASILSSGGKNEQFFGPGTRLTVL.

As DNA, the CDR3 is TGTGCCAGCAGCTTAGAAAGCGCGGGGAGTCAGCCCCAGCATTTT. This codes for CASSLESAGSQPQHF. The chain couples TRBV7-9 to TRBJ1-5, with D unclear. From germline, CDR1 is SEHNR and CDR2 FQNEAQ (reference sequence). The ends were cut back, 1 base at V and 6 bases at J, with 13 bases in the middle. The CDR3 has 15 residues.

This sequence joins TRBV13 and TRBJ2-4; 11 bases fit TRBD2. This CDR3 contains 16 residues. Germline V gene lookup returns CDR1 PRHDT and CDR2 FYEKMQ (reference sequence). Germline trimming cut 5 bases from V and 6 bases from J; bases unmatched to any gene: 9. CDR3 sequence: CASSPKLAGDRNIQYF. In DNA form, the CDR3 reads TGTGCCAGCAGCCCTAAACTAGCGGGGGATCGAAACATTCAGTACTTC.

In nucleotides, the CDR3 is TGTGCCAGCAGGGACAGGGGAAGCACCGGGGAGCTGTTTTTT. Translated, it gives CASRDRGSTGELFF. The chain links TRBV7-6 to TRBJ2-2; 9 positions match TRBD1. The germline V gene encodes CDR1 SGHVS and CDR2 FNYEAQ. V lost 6 bases to trimming and J lost 4 bases; unmatched junction nucleotides: 3. This CDR3 contains 14 residues.

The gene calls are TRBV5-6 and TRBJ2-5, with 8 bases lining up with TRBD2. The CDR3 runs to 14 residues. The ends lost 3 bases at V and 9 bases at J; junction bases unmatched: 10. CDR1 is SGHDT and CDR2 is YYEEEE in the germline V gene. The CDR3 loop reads CASSSSGGPSSQYF. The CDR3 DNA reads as TGTGCCAGCAGCTCGAGCGGGGGCCCATCTTCCCAGTACTTC.

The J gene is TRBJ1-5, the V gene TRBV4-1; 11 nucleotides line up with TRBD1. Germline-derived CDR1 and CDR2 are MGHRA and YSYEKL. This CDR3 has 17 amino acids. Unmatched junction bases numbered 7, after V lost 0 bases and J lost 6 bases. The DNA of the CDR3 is TGCGCCAGCAGCCAAGATGATTGGACAGGGGGCAGTCAGCCCCAGCATTTT. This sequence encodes CASSQDDWTGGSQPQHF.

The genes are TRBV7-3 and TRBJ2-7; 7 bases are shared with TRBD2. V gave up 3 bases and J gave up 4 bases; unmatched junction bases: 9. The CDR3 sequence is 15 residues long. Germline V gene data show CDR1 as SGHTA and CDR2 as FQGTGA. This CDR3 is CASSFGRGFAYEQYF. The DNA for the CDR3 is TGTGCCAGCAGCTTTGGGCGGGGGTTTGCGTACGAGCAGTACTTC.

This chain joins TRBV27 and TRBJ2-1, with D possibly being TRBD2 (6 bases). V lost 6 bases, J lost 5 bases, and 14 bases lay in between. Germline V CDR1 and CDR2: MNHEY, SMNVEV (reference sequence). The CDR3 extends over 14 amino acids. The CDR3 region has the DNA TGTGCCAGCAGGGGGGGATGGACCCACAATGAGCAGTTCTTC. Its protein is CASRGGWTHNEQFF.

CDR3: CASSQDVSYYGYTF. The CDR3 DNA sequence: TGTGCCAGCAGCCAAGATGTAAGCTACTATGGCTACACCTTC. The chain is built from TRBV14 and TRBJ1-2; D call uncertain. V was clipped by 0 bases and J by 3 bases, with 8 bases between them. The length of the CDR3 is 14 residues. The V gene's germline CDR1 is SGHDN and CDR2 FVKESK.

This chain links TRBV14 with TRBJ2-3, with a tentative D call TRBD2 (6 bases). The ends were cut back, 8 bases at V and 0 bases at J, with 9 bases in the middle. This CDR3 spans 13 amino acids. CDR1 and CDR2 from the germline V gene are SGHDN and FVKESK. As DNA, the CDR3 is TGTGCCAGCTCCGGGAGTAGCACAGATACGCAGTATTTT. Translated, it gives CASSGSSTDTQYF.

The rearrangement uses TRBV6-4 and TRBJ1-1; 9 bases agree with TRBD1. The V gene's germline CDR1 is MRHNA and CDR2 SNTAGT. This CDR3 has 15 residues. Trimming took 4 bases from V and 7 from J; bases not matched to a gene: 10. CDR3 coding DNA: TGTGCCAGCAGTGGTAACGACAGGGGGAGCATTGAAGCTTTCTTT. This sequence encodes CASSGNDRGSIEAFF.

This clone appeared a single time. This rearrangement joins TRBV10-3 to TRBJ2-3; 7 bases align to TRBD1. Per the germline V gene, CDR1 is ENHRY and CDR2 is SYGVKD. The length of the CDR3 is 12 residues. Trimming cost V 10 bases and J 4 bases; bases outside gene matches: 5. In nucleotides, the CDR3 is TGTGCCACCGCGACAGGGCCAGATACGCAGTATTTT. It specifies CATATGPDTQYF.

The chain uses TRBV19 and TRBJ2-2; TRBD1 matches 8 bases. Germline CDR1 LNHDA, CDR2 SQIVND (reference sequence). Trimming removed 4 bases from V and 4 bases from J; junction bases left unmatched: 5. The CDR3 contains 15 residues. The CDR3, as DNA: TGTGCCAGTAGTAAGGACAGGGTTAGCACCGGGGAGCTGTTTTTT. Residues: CASSKDRVSTGELFF.

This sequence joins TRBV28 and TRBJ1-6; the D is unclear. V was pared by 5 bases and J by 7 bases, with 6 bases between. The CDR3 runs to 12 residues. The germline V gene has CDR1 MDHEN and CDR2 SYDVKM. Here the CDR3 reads CASSPPNSPLHF. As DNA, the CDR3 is TGTGCCAGCAGTCCCCCAAATTCACCCCTCCACTTT.

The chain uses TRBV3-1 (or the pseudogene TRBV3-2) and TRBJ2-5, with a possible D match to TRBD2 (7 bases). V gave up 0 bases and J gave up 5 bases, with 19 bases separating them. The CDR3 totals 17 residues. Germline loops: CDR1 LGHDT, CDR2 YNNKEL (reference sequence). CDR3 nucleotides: TGTGCCAGCAGCCAAGATGGAGCGGGGACCCAGGGGGAGACCCAGTACTTC. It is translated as CASSQDGAGTQGETQYF.

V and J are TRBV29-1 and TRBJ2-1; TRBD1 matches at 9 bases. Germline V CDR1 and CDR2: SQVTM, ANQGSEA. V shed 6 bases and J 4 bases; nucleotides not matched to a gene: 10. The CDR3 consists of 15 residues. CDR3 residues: CSVFAGTGSYNEQFF. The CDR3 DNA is TGCAGCGTGTTCGCCGGGACAGGGTCGTACAATGAGCAGTTCTTC.

The CDR3 DNA reads as TGTGCCAGCAGTGTACCGACAGGGTTTGGTGAGACCCAGTACTTC. Its translation is CASSVPTGFGETQYF. The rearrangement links TRBV25-1 to TRBJ2-5; 7 bases are a match to TRBD1. Trimming cost V 4 bases and J 5 bases; bases outside gene matches: 10. The CDR3 extends over 15 amino acids. Germline V gene data show CDR1 as MGHDK and CDR2 as SYGVNS.